A selection of T cell receptor beta chains follows, all from one sample in a study of shared clonotypes between healthy human individuals. Generated by immunoSEQ multiplex PCR, the TCRdb table keeps only in-frame clones and is missing some. The data hold about 960,000 clones, with about three quarters observed a single time. Specimen: memory CD4+ T cells sorted from blood. These receptors all come from a man younger than 30 in good health. Both conserved end residues are part of each CDR3. A D gene is named only where the DNA matches it firmly. Where a row states a size, it is once, few, many or the class of an expanded clone; other rows omit it.

d_call: TRBD1
clone_size: NA
j_call: TRBJ1-6
v_call: TRBV11-1
cdr3_aa: CASSTGESSYNSPLHF
cdr3_nt: TGTGCCAGCAGCACAGGGGAGTCCTCCTATAATTCACCCCTCCACTTT

d_call: TRBD1
clone_size: NA
j_call: TRBJ2-7
v_call: TRBV6-1
cdr3_aa: CASSEPGQGANEQYF
cdr3_nt: TGTGCCAGCAGTGAACCGGGACAGGGGGCTAACGAGCAGTACTTC

d_call: NA
clone_size: once
j_call: TRBJ1-3
v_call: TRBV11-2
cdr3_aa: CASSLRRGGSGNTIYF
cdr3_nt: TGTGCCAGCAGCTTACGGAGGGGCGGATCTGGAAACACCATATATTTT

d_call: TRBD1
clone_size: NA
j_call: TRBJ2-7
v_call: TRBV6-5
cdr3_aa: CASSYSGTAPYEQYF
cdr3_nt: TGTGCCAGCAGTTATTCCGGGACAGCGCCCTACGAGCAGTACTTC

d_call: TRBD2
clone_size: NA
j_call: TRBJ2-1
v_call: TRBV13
cdr3_aa: CASSSRGSGRDEQFF
cdr3_nt: TGTGCCAGCAGTTCCCGGGGTAGCGGGAGGGATGAGCAGTTCTTC

d_call: NA
clone_size: NA
j_call: TRBJ2-5
v_call: TRBV7-3
cdr3_aa: CASSIAGTREETQYF
cdr3_nt: TGTGCCAGCAGCATAGCCGGGACGAGGGAAGAGACCCAGTACTTC

d_call: NA
clone_size: few
j_call: TRBJ1-4
v_call: TRBV5-1
cdr3_aa: CASSLAGRDGEKLFF
cdr3_nt: TGCGCCAGCAGCTTGGCGGGAAGGGACGGTGAAAAACTGTTTTTT

d_call: TRBD1
clone_size: many
j_call: TRBJ2-7
v_call: TRBV6-5
cdr3_aa: CASTYRDTGGREQYF
cdr3_nt: TGTGCCAGCACCTACCGGGATACAGGGGGGCGCGAGCAGTACTTC

d_call: NA
clone_size: few
j_call: TRBJ1-4
v_call: TRBV5-1
cdr3_aa: CASSLEGAYEKLFF
cdr3_nt: TGCGCCAGCAGCTTGGAAGGGGCGTATGAAAAACTGTTTTTT

d_call: TRBD1
clone_size: NA
j_call: TRBJ2-5
v_call: TRBV30
cdr3_aa: CAWGDSLYQETQYF
cdr3_nt: TGTGCCTGGGGGGACAGCTTGTACCAAGAGACCCAGTACTTC

d_call: NA
clone_size: NA
j_call: TRBJ2-5
v_call: TRBV9
cdr3_aa: CASSARYGETQYF
cdr3_nt: TGTGCCAGCAGCGCCAGATATGGGGAGACCCAGTACTTC

d_call: NA
clone_size: NA
j_call: TRBJ1-1
v_call: TRBV27
cdr3_aa: CASSLYGGGNTEAFF
cdr3_nt: TGTGCCAGCAGTTTATATGGGGGTGGAAACACTGAAGCTTTCTTT

d_call: NA
clone_size: NA
j_call: TRBJ2-5
v_call: TRBV9
cdr3_aa: CASSVSWGETQYF
cdr3_nt: TGTGCCAGCAGCGTAAGTTGGGGAGAGACCCAGTACTTC

d_call: NA
clone_size: NA
j_call: TRBJ1-2
v_call: TRBV2
cdr3_aa: CASSAGRDIGYGYTF
cdr3_nt: TGTGCCAGCAGTGCCGGGCGGGATATAGGCTATGGCTACACCTTC

d_call: TRBD1
clone_size: NA
j_call: TRBJ2-1
v_call: TRBV7-7
cdr3_aa: CASSDGTGPYNEQFF
cdr3_nt: TGTGCTAGCAGCGACGGGACAGGGCCCTACAATGAGCAGTTCTTC

d_call: TRBD1
clone_size: NA
j_call: TRBJ2-5
v_call: TRBV7-2
cdr3_aa: CASSLAGTGEETQYF
cdr3_nt: TGTGCCAGCAGCTTAGCGGGGACAGGGGAAGAGACCCAGTACTTC

d_call: TRBD1
clone_size: NA
j_call: TRBJ1-4
v_call: TRBV7-9
cdr3_aa: CASSFGTGQNEKLFF
cdr3_nt: TGTGCCAGCAGCTTCGGGACAGGCCAAAATGAAAAACTGTTTTTT

d_call: NA
clone_size: few
j_call: TRBJ1-1
v_call: TRBV5-1
cdr3_aa: CASSSASGANTEAFF
cdr3_nt: TGCGCCAGCAGTTCCGCATCGGGAGCAAACACTGAAGCTTTCTTT

d_call: TRBD2
clone_size: few
j_call: TRBJ2-1
v_call: TRBV5-1
cdr3_aa: CASSLVGLAVYNEQFF
cdr3_nt: TGCGCCAGCAGCTTGGTAGGACTAGCGGTCTACAATGAGCAGTTCTTC

d_call: NA
clone_size: NA
j_call: TRBJ2-7
v_call: TRBV5-1
cdr3_aa: CASRGVSNYEQYF
cdr3_nt: TGCGCCAGCAGGGGCGTTTCGAACTACGAGCAGTACTTC

d_call: TRBD1
clone_size: NA
j_call: TRBJ1-2
v_call: TRBV27
cdr3_aa: CASSFPGGGYTF
cdr3_nt: TGTGCCAGCAGTTTCCCAGGGGGCGGCTACACCTTC

d_call: TRBD2
clone_size: once
j_call: TRBJ2-5
v_call: TRBV10-3
cdr3_aa: CAISRTSGMETQYF
cdr3_nt: TGTGCCATCAGCCGGACTAGCGGGATGGAGACCCAGTACTTC

d_call: NA
clone_size: NA
j_call: TRBJ1-1
v_call: TRBV27
cdr3_aa: CASSPGGNPTEAFF
cdr3_nt: TGTGCCAGCAGTCCTGGAGGAAACCCCACTGAAGCTTTCTTT

d_call: TRBD1
clone_size: NA
j_call: TRBJ1-6
v_call: TRBV5-6
cdr3_aa: CASSLGQGNNSPLHF
cdr3_nt: TGTGCCAGCAGCTTGGGACAGGGGAATAATTCACCCCTCCACTTT

d_call: TRBD1
clone_size: NA
j_call: TRBJ1-2
v_call: TRBV13
cdr3_aa: CASSFTGGRSYGYTF
cdr3_nt: TGTGCCAGCAGCTTTACAGGGGGCAGAAGCTATGGCTACACCTTC

d_call: NA
clone_size: NA
j_call: TRBJ1-2
v_call: TRBV14
cdr3_aa: CASSQERGDYTF
cdr3_nt: TGTGCCAGCAGCCAAGAGAGGGGCGACTACACCTTC

d_call: TRBD2
clone_size: NA
j_call: TRBJ2-5
v_call: TRBV7-2
cdr3_aa: CASSLLAGPQYF
cdr3_nt: TGTGCCAGCAGCTTACTAGCGGGACCTCAGTACTTC

d_call: NA
clone_size: NA
j_call: TRBJ2-2
v_call: TRBV2
cdr3_aa: CASSEQGTGELFF
cdr3_nt: TGTGCCAGCAGTGAACAGGGGACCGGGGAGCTGTTTTTT

d_call: TRBD1
clone_size: few
j_call: TRBJ2-3
v_call: TRBV5-5
cdr3_aa: CASRTGGADTQYF
cdr3_nt: TGTGCCAGCCGGACAGGGGGCGCAGATACGCAGTATTTT

d_call: TRBD1
clone_size: NA
j_call: TRBJ1-6
v_call: TRBV2
cdr3_aa: CASRRGQQGGTLHF
cdr3_nt: TGTGCCAGCAGGAGGGGCCAACAGGGGGGCACCCTCCACTTT

d_call: TRBD2
clone_size: NA
j_call: TRBJ2-5
v_call: TRBV18
cdr3_aa: CASSPGGVRKTQYF
cdr3_nt: TGTGCCAGCTCACCAGGGGGGGTGAGGAAGACCCAGTACTTC

d_call: NA
clone_size: few
j_call: TRBJ2-7
v_call: TRBV29-1
cdr3_aa: CSVVQGLYEQYF
cdr3_nt: TGCAGCGTTGTTCAGGGGCTCTACGAGCAGTACTTC

d_call: NA
clone_size: NA
j_call: TRBJ1-2
v_call: TRBV28
cdr3_aa: CASSLSQIGYTF
cdr3_nt: TGTGCCAGCAGTTTATCACAGATTGGCTACACCTTC

d_call: NA
clone_size: NA
j_call: TRBJ1-1
v_call: TRBV2
cdr3_aa: CASIPTAQSNTEAFF
cdr3_nt: TGTGCCAGCATTCCGACAGCCCAATCGAACACTGAAGCTTTCTTT

d_call: TRBD1
clone_size: NA
j_call: TRBJ2-7
v_call: TRBV7-3
cdr3_aa: CASSLIASTGWGEQYF
cdr3_nt: TGTGCCAGCAGCTTGATAGCCTCGACAGGGTGGGGCGAGCAGTACTTC

d_call: TRBD2
clone_size: NA
j_call: TRBJ2-1
v_call: TRBV9
cdr3_aa: CASSARTSSYNEQFF
cdr3_nt: TGTGCCAGCAGCGCACGGACTAGTAGCTACAATGAGCAGTTCTTC

d_call: NA
clone_size: once
j_call: TRBJ1-2
v_call: TRBV5-4
cdr3_aa: CASSGRSRGEGYTF
cdr3_nt: TGTGCCAGCAGCGGGCGTAGCCGGGGGGAAGGCTACACCTTC

d_call: NA
clone_size: few
j_call: TRBJ1-1
v_call: TRBV19
cdr3_aa: CASSIDGNTEAFF
cdr3_nt: TGTGCCAGTAGTATTGACGGTAACACTGAAGCTTTCTTT

d_call: NA
clone_size: NA
j_call: TRBJ1-4
v_call: TRBV28
cdr3_aa: CASNRDRPNEKLFF
cdr3_nt: TGTGCCAGCAACCGTGACAGGCCTAATGAAAAACTGTTTTTT

d_call: NA
clone_size: NA
j_call: TRBJ2-7
v_call: TRBV6-5
cdr3_aa: CASSPARSRQYF
cdr3_nt: TGTGCCAGCAGCCCCGCCCGGAGTAGGCAGTACTTC

d_call: NA
clone_size: NA
j_call: TRBJ2-3
v_call: TRBV2
cdr3_aa: CASSETSDTQYF
cdr3_nt: TGTGCCAGCAGTGAGACTTCAGATACGCAGTATTTT

d_call: TRBD2
clone_size: once
j_call: TRBJ2-7
v_call: TRBV7-2
cdr3_aa: CASRTPDRTSGRRDEQYF
cdr3_nt: TGTGCCAGCAGGACACCTGATAGAACTAGCGGGCGCCGGGACGAGCAGTACTTC

d_call: NA
clone_size: NA
j_call: TRBJ2-3
v_call: TRBV9
cdr3_aa: CASSVRDLTHTDTQYF
cdr3_nt: TGTGCCAGCAGCGTCCGGGACCTCACTCACACAGATACGCAGTATTTT

d_call: NA
clone_size: few
j_call: TRBJ2-2
v_call: TRBV2
cdr3_aa: CASSALRDTGELFF
cdr3_nt: TGTGCCAGCAGCGCCCTAAGGGACACCGGGGAGCTGTTTTTT

d_call: NA
clone_size: NA
j_call: TRBJ1-1
v_call: TRBV6-5
cdr3_aa: CASSSGDFSTEAFF
cdr3_nt: TGTGCCAGCAGTTCCGGGGATTTTAGCACTGAAGCTTTCTTT

d_call: TRBD2
clone_size: many
j_call: TRBJ2-2
v_call: TRBV18
cdr3_aa: CASSPRIPTSGSNTGELFF
cdr3_nt: TGTGCCAGCTCACCAAGGATCCCAACTAGCGGAAGTAACACCGGGGAGCTGTTTTTT

d_call: TRBD1
clone_size: NA
j_call: TRBJ1-2
v_call: TRBV2
cdr3_aa: CASSVPGRDRNYGYTF
cdr3_nt: TGTGCCAGCAGTGTCCCAGGGAGGGACAGGAACTATGGCTACACCTTC

d_call: TRBD1
clone_size: NA
j_call: TRBJ1-1
v_call: TRBV5-4
cdr3_aa: CASSQLHTGQGATEAFF
cdr3_nt: TGTGCCAGCAGCCAACTCCATACCGGACAGGGGGCGACTGAAGCTTTCTTT